The next 10 T cell receptor beta chains were all read from a single sample in a study of control samples from healthy donors and cancer patients. Sequenced by immunoSEQ multiplex PCR; TCRdb stores in-frame clones only, minus some. The table records roughly 86,000 clones, about nine tenths of them present only once. Material for sequencing was blood. The source is a man younger than 45 in good health.

The chain recombines TRBV18 with TRBJ1-3; D gene ambiguous. This CDR3 has 21 residues. Germline V gene data show CDR1 as KGHSH and CDR2 as LQKENI. The V gene lost 5 bases and the J gene lost 0 bases, with 29 bases spanning the gap. CDR3 nucleotides: TGTGCCAGCTCATCGCGATCCTATTCAGGAGCAACGAAGAGCTCTGGAAACACCATATATTTT. Translation: CASSSRSYSGATKSSGNTIYF.

CDR3 bases: TGCGCCAGCAGCCAAGGCTCGGCAGAGAGGAATCAGCCCCAGCATTTT. This sequence encodes CASSQGSAERNQPQHF. The chain combines TRBV4-1 with TRBJ1-5; D gene uncertain. The CDR3 contains 16 residues. V lost 1 base, J lost 4 bases, and 14 bases lay in between. CDR1 is MGHRA, CDR2 YSYEKL, per germline.

The chain uses TRBV10-3 and TRBJ2-3, with TRBD2 matching over 8 bases. The CDR3 runs to 16 residues. The germline V gene encodes CDR1 ENHRY and CDR2 SYGVKD. V trimming: 1 base; J trimming: 0 bases; junction bases outside the gene matches: 3. The CDR3 protein is CAISEFSGESTDTQYF. The DNA of the CDR3 is TGTGCCATCAGTGAGTTTAGCGGGGAGAGCACAGATACGCAGTATTTT.

This sequence joins TRBV15 and TRBJ1-2; 9 bases match TRBD1. The V segment lost 7 bases and the J segment 5 bases; nucleotides outside the gene matches: 8. Germline lookup yields CDR1 LNHNV and CDR2 YYDKDF (reference sequence). The CDR3 consists of 14 residues. Here the CDR3 DNA reads TGTGCCACCACCCCGGACAGGGGAAAGTATGGCTACACCTTC. Amino acids: CATTPDRGKYGYTF.

The chain recombines TRBV3-1 (or the pseudogene TRBV3-2) with TRBJ2-5; D perhaps matches TRBD1 (6 bases). The CDR3 has 13 residues. V shed 2 bases and J shed 3 bases, with 7 bases lying between them. Germline V CDR1 and CDR2: LGHDT, YNNKEL (reference sequence). The CDR3 DNA reads TGTGCCAGCAGCCAAAACAGGGAAGAGACCCAGTACTTC. Amino acid sequence: CASSQNREETQYF.

In this sample, this clone turned up once. V gene TRBV5-1 combines with J gene TRBJ2-7; D may be TRBD1 (6 bases). Trimming pared 0 bases from V and 4 bases from J, leaving 14 bases between. This CDR3 contains 15 residues. Germline V CDR1 and CDR2: SGHRS, YFSETQ. CDR3 region: CASSLVAEGVYEQYF. The DNA for the CDR3 is TGCGCCAGCAGCTTGGTGGCAGAGGGGGTATACGAGCAGTACTTC.

The chain has TRBV3-1 (or the pseudogene TRBV3-2) and TRBJ1-1; TRBD1 is a possible D gene (6 bases). The V and J ends lost 3 bases and 1 base respectively, with 18 bases between them. The CDR3 extends over 17 amino acids. Germline V gives CDR1 LGHDT, CDR2 YNNKEL (reference sequence). CDR3 region: CASSHTIGQLQNTEAFF. CDR3 nucleotide sequence: TGTGCCAGCAGCCATACTATAGGACAGCTCCAGAACACTGAAGCTTTCTTT.

The chain carries TRBV7-8 and TRBJ2-7, with TRBD1 matching 9 bases. Per the germline V gene, CDR1 is SGHVS and CDR2 is FQNEAQ. Trimming at V came to 5 bases and at J to 3 bases, leaving 8 bases not matched to a gene. The CDR3 has 15 residues. In DNA, the CDR3 is TGTGCCAGCAGCCCCGGGACAGGGACTTTCTACGAGCAGTACTTC. This codes for CASSPGTGTFYEQYF.

This clone was observed once. The chain couples TRBV3-1 (or the pseudogene TRBV3-2) to TRBJ1-6, with unresolved D. From germline, CDR1 is LGHDT and CDR2 YNNKEL (reference sequence). CDR3 length equals 14 residues. V dropped 4 bases and J dropped 6 bases, with 10 bases sitting between them. The CDR3 loop is CASSREPSNSPLHF. DNA for the CDR3: TGTGCCAGCAGCCGGGAGCCCAGTAATTCACCCCTCCACTTT.

The chain joins TRBV13 to TRBJ1-1, with D perhaps TRBD1 (5 bases). Trimming stripped 1 base from V and 3 bases from J, with 12 bases between. The CDR3 is 15 residues long. Germline V gives CDR1 PRHDT, CDR2 FYEKMQ (reference sequence). This CDR3 reads CASSLAGKGYTEAFF. The CDR3 bases are TGTGCCAGCAGCTTAGCGGGGAAGGGGTACACTGAAGCTTTCTTT.